A selection of T cell receptor beta chains follows, all from one sample in a study of blood T cell repertoires in COVID-19. Repertoires were generated with immunoSEQ multiplex PCR, while TCRdb's copy carries only in-frame clones and drops some. The sample lists 150,000 to 200,000 clones; more than 65% were seen once. Material: peripheral blood. The receptors were sampled from a woman older than 75 with acute or convalescent COVID-19. Both conserved end residues are part of each CDR3. D genes are given only for firm matches. Only part of the rows carry a size: once, few, many, or a class if the clone is expanded.

d_gene,v_gene,abundance,j_gene,CDR3aa,CDR3nt
TRBD1,TRBV29-1,.,TRBJ2-7,CSATGLDSYEQYF,TGCAGCGCGACAGGGCTCGACTCCTACGAGCAGTACTTC
TRBD1,TRBV15,.,TRBJ1-4,CATSRGGTGGVQLFF,TGTGCCACCAGCAGAGGAGGGACAGGGGGCGTCCAACTGTTTTTT
TRBD1,TRBV7-9,.,TRBJ1-5,CASSRQGSGDQPQHF,TGTGCCAGCAGCCGACAGGGATCCGGAGACCAGCCCCAGCATTTT
.,TRBV13,.,TRBJ2-2,CASSLIRDFTGELFF,TGTGCCAGCAGCCTTATCCGGGACTTCACCGGGGAGCTGTTTTTT
.,TRBV2,.,TRBJ2-5,CASSVVQRGGETQYF,TGTGCCAGCAGCGTTGTACAGAGGGGGGGGGAGACCCAGTACTTC
.,TRBV10-3,.,TRBJ2-1,CAISDPGATYNEQFF,TGTGCCATCAGTGACCCAGGGGCGACCTACAATGAGCAGTTCTTC
TRBD1,TRBV5-4,.,TRBJ1-2,CASSLLGGQVYGYTF,TGTGCCAGCAGCCTCCTAGGGGGACAGGTCTATGGCTACACCTTC
.,TRBV7-9,.,TRBJ2-1,CASSSSGQERGSYNEQFF,TGTGCCAGCAGCTCCTCGGGCCAGGAAAGGGGTTCCTACAATGAGCAGTTCTTC
TRBD1,TRBV7-9,.,TRBJ1-1,CASSPDRVTTEAFF,TGTGCCAGCAGCCCGGACAGGGTAACCACTGAAGCTTTCTTT
.,TRBV7-8,.,TRBJ1-2,CASSSRGTSNGYTF,TGTGCCAGCAGCTCTCGAGGGACATCAAATGGCTACACCTTC
.,TRBV18,.,TRBJ1-2,CASSPRGQGGHYGYTF,TGTGCCAGCTCACCACGGGGTCAGGGTGGCCACTATGGCTACACCTTC
.,TRBV5-6,.,TRBJ1-5,CASSLNRYSNQPQHF,TGTGCCAGCAGCCTTAACAGGTATAGCAATCAGCCCCAGCATTTT
.,TRBV12-3/TRBV12-4,.,TRBJ2-3,CATSTQLTDTQYF,TGTGCCACCTCGACTCAACTCACAGATACGCAGTATTTT
TRBD1,TRBV3-1/TRBV3-2,.,TRBJ2-6,CASSQAGQATSGANVLTF,TGTGCCAGCAGCCAAGCGGGACAGGCCACCTCTGGGGCCAACGTCCTGACTTTC
.,TRBV3-1/TRBV3-2,few,TRBJ1-2,CASSPNYGYGYTF,TGTGCCAGCAGCCCTAACTATGGCTATGGCTACACCTTC
.,TRBV27,few,TRBJ1-2,CASSTHPGGAGYGYTF,TGTGCCAGCAGTACCCACCCCGGGGGGGCCGGCTATGGCTACACCTTC
TRBD2,TRBV19,once,TRBJ2-2,CASSILAGAGELFF,TGTGCCAGTAGTATTCTAGCGGGAGCCGGGGAGCTGTTTTTT
TRBD2,TRBV7-2,.,TRBJ2-3,CASSAGTSPDTQYF,TGTGCCAGCAGCGCGGGGACTAGCCCAGATACGCAGTATTTT
.,TRBV19,once,TRBJ1-2,CASSQEGTSNYGYTF,TGTGCCAGTAGCCAGGAGGGCACCAGTAACTATGGCTACACCTTC
.,TRBV5-6,.,TRBJ2-7,CASSLGQVFSYEQYF,TGTGCCAGCAGCTTGGGGCAGGTTTTCTCCTACGAGCAGTACTTC
TRBD1,TRBV6-6,.,TRBJ1-3,CASSYQGQGYTIYF,TGTGCCAGCAGTTACCAGGGACAGGGGTACACCATATATTTT
TRBD1,TRBV18,.,TRBJ1-2,CASSPTGAMDGYTF,TGTGCCAGCTCACCGACAGGGGCGATGGATGGCTACACCTTC
.,TRBV9,.,TRBJ2-7,CASSVVLSSYEQYF,TGTGCCAGCAGCGTAGTTCTATCCTCCTACGAGCAGTACTTC
.,TRBV18,.,TRBJ1-1,CASSPNREGTEAFF,TGTGCCAGCTCACCAAACAGGGAGGGAACTGAAGCTTTCTTT
TRBD1,TRBV2,.,TRBJ2-1,CASRDRGNEQFF,TGTGCCAGCAGGGACAGGGGCAATGAGCAGTTCTTC
.,TRBV11-2,.,TRBJ1-5,CASSSDIGNQPQHF,TGTGCCAGCAGCTCCGACATAGGCAATCAGCCCCAGCATTTT
TRBD1,TRBV24-1,once,TRBJ1-2,CATSDPGQGAYGYTF,TGTGCCACCAGTGACCCGGGACAGGGGGCCTATGGCTACACCTTC
.,TRBV18,.,TRBJ2-1,CASSRDLSSYNEQFF,TGTGCCAGCTCGCGGGACCTCAGCTCCTACAATGAGCAGTTCTTC
TRBD1,TRBV28,.,TRBJ2-5,CASRSPGQGGETQYF,TGTGCCAGCAGGTCCCCGGGACAGGGAGGAGAGACCCAGTACTTC
TRBD2,TRBV7-6,.,TRBJ2-7,CASSEGLAGGSYEQYF,TGTGCCAGCAGCGAAGGACTAGCGGGAGGGTCCTACGAGCAGTACTTC
TRBD1,TRBV19,.,TRBJ1-1,CASKDRDTEAFF,TGTGCCAGTAAGGACAGGGACACTGAAGCTTTCTTT
TRBD1,TRBV6-5,.,TRBJ1-2,CASRDPGQTRSYTF,TGTGCCAGCAGAGACCCGGGACAGACCAGAAGCTACACCTTC
TRBD1,TRBV5-1,.,TRBJ2-2,CASSFTTGQGTGELFF,TGCGCCAGCAGCTTTACCACAGGACAGGGTACCGGGGAGCTGTTTTTT
.,TRBV30,once,TRBJ2-3,CAWSVGGGGFTDTQYF,TGTGCCTGGAGTGTAGGTGGCGGGGGCTTCACAGATACGCAGTATTTT
.,TRBV28,.,TRBJ1-6,CASSLDLLGARNSPLHF,TGTGCCAGCAGTTTGGATCTTCTGGGGGCCCGAAATTCACCCCTCCACTTT
TRBD2,TRBV6-1,.,TRBJ2-1,CASSENGLAGARNEQFF,TGTGCCAGCAGTGAAAACGGGCTAGCGGGAGCTCGGAATGAGCAGTTCTTC
TRBD1,TRBV10-1,few,TRBJ1-1,CASRQGTSLNTEAFF,TGCGCCAGCAGACAGGGGACGAGCTTGAACACTGAAGCTTTCTTT
.,TRBV5-1,.,TRBJ1-1,CASSLDGGGNTEAFF,TGCGCCAGCAGCTTGGACGGCGGGGGGAACACTGAAGCTTTCTTT
TRBD1,TRBV6-6,.,TRBJ2-7,CASSSATGPYEQYF,TGTGCCAGCAGTTCCGCGACAGGGCCCTACGAGCAGTACTTC
.,TRBV19,.,TRBJ2-5,CASRWRETQYF,TGTGCCAGTAGGTGGAGGGAGACCCAGTACTTC
TRBD1,TRBV30,.,TRBJ1-3,CAWSDRGYGNTIYF,TGTGCCTGGAGTGACAGGGGATATGGAAACACCATATATTTT
TRBD1,TRBV6-5,.,TRBJ1-1,CASTRQGGMEAEAFF,TGTGCCAGCACAAGACAGGGCGGGATGGAGGCTGAAGCTTTCTTT
.,TRBV5-5,.,TRBJ1-1,CASSFIAGNTEAFF,TGTGCCAGCAGCTTTATTGCAGGGAACACTGAAGCTTTCTTT
TRBD1,TRBV7-8,.,TRBJ1-5,CASTLLTGDLSNQPQHF,TGTGCCAGCACCCTCCTGACAGGGGATCTTAGCAATCAGCCCCAGCATTTT
.,TRBV28,few,TRBJ1-5,CASSKAGRAQHF,TGTGCCAGCAGCAAAGCGGGCCGGGCCCAGCATTTT
.,TRBV4-2,few,TRBJ1-2,CASSAQVGGSVYGYTF,TGTGCCAGCAGCGCCCAGGTGGGGGGGTCGGTCTATGGCTACACCTTC